The 2 T cell receptor beta chains reported below all come from one sample, sequenced in a study of blood T cell repertoires in COVID-19. Sequencing used immunoSEQ multiplex PCR; TCRdb keeps in-frame clones, though not all of them. Of more than 60,000 clones in the sample, more than 75% were seen once. Material for sequencing was peripheral blood. The receptor source for this set is a woman older than 75 with active or convalescent COVID-19.

This chain joins TRBV3-1 (or the pseudogene TRBV3-2) and TRBJ1-2, with 8 bases lining up with TRBD1. Losses at the gene ends were 4 bases for V and 7 bases for J; bases not matched to a gene: 8. Germline lookup yields CDR1 LGHDT and CDR2 YNNKEL (reference sequence). CDR3 size: 14 residues. The DNA of the CDR3 is TGTGCCAGCAGCCTAGGACAGGGCATTCCTGGCTACACCTTC. Its protein is CASSLGQGIPGYTF.

J is TRBJ2-7 and V is TRBV28, with TRBD2 matching 12 bases. Losses at the gene ends were 0 bases for V and 5 bases for J; bases not matched to a gene: 2. Germline CDR1 MDHEN, CDR2 SYDVKM. The CDR3 totals 15 residues. CDR3 bases: TGTGCCAGCAGTTTATGGGGACTAGCGGGTCACGAGCAGTACTTC. This gives the protein CASSLWGLAGHEQYF.